These 12 T cell receptor beta chains originate from one sample sequenced in a study of cytomegalovirus exposure and HLA in healthy donors. The data were produced by immunoSEQ multiplex PCR, yet TCRdb's version contains in-frame clones alone and is incomplete. The sample contains 250,000 to 400,000 clones, approximately 85% of which appear only once. Sequencing was performed on PBMCs. Receptors originate from a man under 40 in good health and CMV-seronegative.

The rearrangement joins TRBV18 to TRBJ1-1, with a possible D match to TRBD1 (6 bases). The germline gives CDR1 KGHSH, CDR2 LQKENI. Trimming stripped 2 bases from V and 0 bases from J, with 10 bases between. The CDR3 totals 15 residues. CDR3 residues: CASSPIQGMNTEAFF. In nucleotides, the CDR3 is TGTGCCAGCTCACCAATTCAGGGGATGAACACTGAAGCTTTCTTT.

The chain joins TRBV14 to TRBJ2-7; TRBD2 matches 11 bases. The CDR3 sequence is 15 residues long. Germline V gene lookup returns CDR1 SGHDN and CDR2 FVKESK. Trimming at V came to 5 bases and at J to 5 bases, leaving 8 bases not matched to a gene. CDR3: CASSESTSGTHEQYF. In DNA form, the CDR3 reads TGTGCCAGCAGCGAGTCGACTAGCGGGACTCACGAGCAGTACTTC.

The rearrangement uses TRBV21-1 and TRBJ1-5. TRBV21-1 counts as a pseudogene. The CDR3 runs 11 residues. The CDR3 nucleotides are TGTGCCAGCCTCTCCAATCAGCCCCAGCATTTT. Encoded protein: CASLSNQPQHF.

The chain couples TRBV9 to TRBJ2-6, with 7 bases fitting TRBD1. Germline V gene data show CDR1 as SGDLS and CDR2 as YYNGEE. V was clipped by 3 bases and J by 3 bases; unmatched bases: 15. This CDR3 comprises 19 residues. CDR3 sequence reads: CASSAPQVVGGSGANVLTF. As DNA, the CDR3 is TGTGCCAGCAGCGCCCCACAGGTAGTAGGGGGCAGTGGGGCCAACGTCCTGACTTTC.

V usage is TRBV11-2 and J usage is TRBJ1-1; 7 nucleotides match TRBD1. The V gene's germline CDR1 is SGHAT and CDR2 FQNNGV. The V segment lost 5 bases and the J segment 1 base; nucleotides outside the gene matches: 4. The CDR3 is made up of 14 amino acids. The CDR3 coding sequence is TGTGCCAGCAGCCAACAGGGGAAGAACACTGAAGCTTTCTTT. This encodes CASSQQGKNTEAFF.

J is TRBJ2-7 and V is TRBV18; TRBD2 aligns across 14 bases. The ends lost 4 bases at V and 5 bases at J; junction bases unmatched: 10. Germline CDR1 is KGHSH and CDR2 is LQKENI. The CDR3 has 17 residues. The DNA for the CDR3 is TGTGCCAGCTCACAGGGACTAGCGGGGGCGGCGGAGCACGAGCAGTACTTC. It translates to CASSQGLAGAAEHEQYF.

This CDR3 reads CASSPVAGASTDTQYF. DNA for the CDR3: TGCGCCAGCAGCCCTGTAGCGGGGGCCAGCACAGATACGCAGTATTTT. V and J are TRBV5-1 and TRBJ2-3, with 9 bases that match TRBD2. The CDR3 covers 16 residues. Per the germline V gene, CDR1 is SGHRS and CDR2 is YFSETQ. Losses at the gene ends were 4 bases for V and 0 bases for J; bases not matched to a gene: 6.

This chain joins TRBV7-9 and TRBJ1-4, with TRBD1 as a possible D gene (5 bases). The CDR3 covers 13 residues. V was clipped by 1 base and J by 7 bases, with 7 bases between them. Germline V gene lookup returns CDR1 SEHNR and CDR2 FQNEAQ (reference sequence). The chain's CDR3 is CASSLGGLEKLFF. The DNA of the CDR3 is TGTGCCAGCAGCTTAGGGGGACTTGAAAAACTGTTTTTT.

This chain links TRBV19 with TRBJ1-1, with D tentatively TRBD1 (5 bases). CDR3 length: 16 amino acids. Trimming stripped 7 bases from V and 0 bases from J, with 18 bases between. The germline CDR1 and CDR2 sequences are LNHDA and SQIVND (reference sequence). The CDR3 sequence: CASKWEMTALNTEAFF. The CDR3 DNA is TGTGCCAGTAAATGGGAAATGACAGCTTTGAACACTGAAGCTTTCTTT.

This sequence joins TRBV6-5 and TRBJ2-3; 12 positions agree with TRBD1. After removal of 5 bases from V and 4 bases from J, the junction contained 4 bases not matched to a gene. Germline V CDR1 and CDR2: MNHEY, SVGAGI. This CDR3 is 15 amino acids long. DNA for the CDR3: TGTGCCAGCAGTAGCCGGGACAGGGGGCCAGATACGCAGTATTTT. Amino acids: CASSSRDRGPDTQYF.

The rearrangement uses TRBV29-1 and TRBJ1-3, with D perhaps TRBD1 (6 bases). V lost 3 bases to trimming and J lost 4 bases, with 16 bases between them. The CDR3 is made up of 15 amino acids. CDR1 is SQVTM, CDR2 ANQGSEA, per germline. The CDR3, as DNA: TGCAGCGTTGATGGTTTAGGGGGTATCGGAAACACCATATATTTT. Its translation is CSVDGLGGIGNTIYF.

The chain recombines TRBV5-1 with TRBJ2-1; TRBD1 is a possible D gene (7 bases). CDR3 length: 16 amino acids. Germline CDR1 reads SGHRS; CDR2 reads YFSETQ. Trimming left V 0 bases short and J 8 bases short, with 18 bases between. The CDR3 loop reads CASSLELTGTWDEQFF. The CDR3, as DNA: TGCGCCAGCAGCTTGGAATTGACAGGGACTTGGGATGAGCAGTTCTTC. The full variable domain, with the rest looked up from reference TRBV5-1 and TRBJ2-1, is KAGVTQTPRYLIKTRGQQVTLSCSPISGHRSVSWYQQTPGQGLQFLFEYFSETQRNKGNFPGRFSGRQFSNSRSEMNVSTLELGDSALYLCASSLELTGTWDEQFFGPGTRLTVL.